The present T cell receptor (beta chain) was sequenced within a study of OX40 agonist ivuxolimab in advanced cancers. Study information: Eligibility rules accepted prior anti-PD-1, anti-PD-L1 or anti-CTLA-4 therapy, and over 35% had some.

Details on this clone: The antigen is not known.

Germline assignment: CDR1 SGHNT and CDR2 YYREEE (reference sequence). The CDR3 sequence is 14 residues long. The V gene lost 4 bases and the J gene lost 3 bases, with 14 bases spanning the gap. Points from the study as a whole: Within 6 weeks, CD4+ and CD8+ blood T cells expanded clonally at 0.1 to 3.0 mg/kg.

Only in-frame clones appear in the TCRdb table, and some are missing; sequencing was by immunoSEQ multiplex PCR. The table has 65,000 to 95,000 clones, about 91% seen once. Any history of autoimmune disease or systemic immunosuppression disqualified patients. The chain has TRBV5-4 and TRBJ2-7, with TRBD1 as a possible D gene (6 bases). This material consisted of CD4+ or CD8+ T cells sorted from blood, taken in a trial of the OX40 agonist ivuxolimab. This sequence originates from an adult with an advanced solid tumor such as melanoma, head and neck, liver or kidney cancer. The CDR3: CASSPDRRNYEQYF. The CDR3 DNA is TGTGCCAGCAGCCCGGACAGAAGGAACTACGAGCAGTACTTC.